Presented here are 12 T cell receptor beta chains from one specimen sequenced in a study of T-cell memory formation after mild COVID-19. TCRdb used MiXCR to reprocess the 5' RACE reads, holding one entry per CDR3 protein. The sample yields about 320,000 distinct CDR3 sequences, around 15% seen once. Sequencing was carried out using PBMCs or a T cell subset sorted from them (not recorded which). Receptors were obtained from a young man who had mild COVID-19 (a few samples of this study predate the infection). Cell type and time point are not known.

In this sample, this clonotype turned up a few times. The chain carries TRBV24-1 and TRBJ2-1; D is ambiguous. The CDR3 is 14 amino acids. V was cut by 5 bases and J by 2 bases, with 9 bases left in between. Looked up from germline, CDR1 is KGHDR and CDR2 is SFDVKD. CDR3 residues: CATSGKEPYNEQFF. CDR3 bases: TGTGCCACCAGTGGGAAAGAGCCCTACAATGAGCAGTTCTTC.

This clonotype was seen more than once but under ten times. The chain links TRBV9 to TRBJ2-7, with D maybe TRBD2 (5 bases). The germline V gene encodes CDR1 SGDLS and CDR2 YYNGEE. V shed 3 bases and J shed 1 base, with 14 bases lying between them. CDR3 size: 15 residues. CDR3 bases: TGTGCCAGCAGCGGGAGGACCGAGAGTTCCTACGAGCAGTACTTC. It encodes CASSGRTESSYEQYF. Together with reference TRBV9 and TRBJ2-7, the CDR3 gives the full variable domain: DSGVTQTPKHLITATGQRVTLRCSPRSGDLSVYWYQQSLDQGLQFLIQYYNGEERAKGNILERFSAQQFPDLHSELNLSSLELGDSALYFCASSGRTESSYEQYFGPGTRLTVT.

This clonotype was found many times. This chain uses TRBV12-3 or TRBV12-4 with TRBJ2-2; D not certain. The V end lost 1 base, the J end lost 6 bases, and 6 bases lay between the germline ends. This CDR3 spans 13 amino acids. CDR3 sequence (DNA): TGTGCCAGCAGTTTAGTCCCGGCCGGGGAGCTGTTTTTT. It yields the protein CASSLVPAGELFF.

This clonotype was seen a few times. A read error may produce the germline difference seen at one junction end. The CDR3 is CASSQGQEDYGYTF. For the CDR3, the DNA is TGTGCCAGCAGCCAAGGACAGGAGGACTATGGTTACACCTTC. The gene calls are TRBV4-2 and TRBJ1-2; weak D call: TRBD1 (6 bases). CDR3 length: 14 amino acids. From germline, CDR1 is LGHNA and CDR2 YNFKEQ.

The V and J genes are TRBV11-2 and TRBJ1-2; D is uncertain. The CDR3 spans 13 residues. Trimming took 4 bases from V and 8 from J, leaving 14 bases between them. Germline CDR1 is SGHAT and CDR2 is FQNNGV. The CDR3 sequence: CASSSPRVGGYTF. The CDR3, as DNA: TGTGCCAGCAGCTCCCCTCGGGTAGGCGGCTACACCTTC. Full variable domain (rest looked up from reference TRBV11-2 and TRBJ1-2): EAGVAQSPRYKIIEKRQSVAFWCNPISGHATLYWYQQILGQGPKLLIQFQNNGVVDDSQLPKDRFSAERLKGVDSTLKIQPAKLEDSAVYLCASSSPRVGGYTFGSGTRLTVV.

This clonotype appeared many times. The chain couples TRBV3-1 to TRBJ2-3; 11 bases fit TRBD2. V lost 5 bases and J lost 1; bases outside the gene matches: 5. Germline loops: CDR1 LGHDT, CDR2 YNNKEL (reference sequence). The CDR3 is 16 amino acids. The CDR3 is CASSFVAGGGTDTQYF. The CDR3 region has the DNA TGTGCCAGCAGCTTCGTAGCGGGGGGGGGCACAGATACGCAGTATTTT.

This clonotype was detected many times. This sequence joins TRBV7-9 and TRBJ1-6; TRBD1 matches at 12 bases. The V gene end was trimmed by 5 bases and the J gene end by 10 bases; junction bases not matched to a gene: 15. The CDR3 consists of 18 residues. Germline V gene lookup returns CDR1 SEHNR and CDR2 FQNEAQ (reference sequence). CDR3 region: CASSPQIRDRGLRSPLHF. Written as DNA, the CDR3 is TGTGCCAGCAGCCCGCAAATCCGGGACAGGGGGCTGCGATCACCCCTCCACTTT.

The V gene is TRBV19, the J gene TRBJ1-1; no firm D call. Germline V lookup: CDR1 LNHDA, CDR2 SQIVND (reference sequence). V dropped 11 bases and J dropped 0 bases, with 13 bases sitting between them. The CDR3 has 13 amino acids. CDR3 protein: CASAGSVNTEAFF. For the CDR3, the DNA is TGTGCCTCAGCGGGCAGCGTGAACACTGAAGCTTTCTTT.

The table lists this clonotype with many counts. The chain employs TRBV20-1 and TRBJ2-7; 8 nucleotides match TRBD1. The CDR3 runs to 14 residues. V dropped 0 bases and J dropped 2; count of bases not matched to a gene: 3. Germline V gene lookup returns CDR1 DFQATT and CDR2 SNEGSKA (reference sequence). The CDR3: CSAREWTGTYEQYF. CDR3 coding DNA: TGCAGTGCTAGAGAATGGACAGGGACCTACGAGCAGTACTTC.

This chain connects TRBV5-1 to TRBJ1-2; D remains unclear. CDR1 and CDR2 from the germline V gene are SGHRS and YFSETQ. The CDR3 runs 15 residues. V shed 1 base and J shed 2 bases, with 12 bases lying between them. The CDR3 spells CASSLKPSPNYGYTF. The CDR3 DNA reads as TGCGCCAGCAGCTTGAAGCCGTCTCCGAACTATGGCTACACCTTC.

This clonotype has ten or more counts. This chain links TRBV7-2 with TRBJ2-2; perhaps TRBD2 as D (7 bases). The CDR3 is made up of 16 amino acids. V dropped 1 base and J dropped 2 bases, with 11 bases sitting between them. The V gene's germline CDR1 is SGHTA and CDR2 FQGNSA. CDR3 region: CASSLVGGPNTGELFF. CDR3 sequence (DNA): TGTGCCAGCAGCTTAGTCGGGGGGCCTAACACCGGGGAGCTGTTTTTT.

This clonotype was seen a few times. CDR3 nucleotides: TGTGCCAGCAGCCTGATCCTAGGAACTGTCGGGGAGCTGTTTTTT. Its translation: CASSLILGTVGELFF. The rearrangement links TRBV7-2 to TRBJ2-2; D gene unclear. The V and J ends lost 5 bases and 7 bases respectively, with 17 bases between them. Germline V gene data show CDR1 as SGHTA and CDR2 as FQGNSA. The CDR3 is 15 amino acids.